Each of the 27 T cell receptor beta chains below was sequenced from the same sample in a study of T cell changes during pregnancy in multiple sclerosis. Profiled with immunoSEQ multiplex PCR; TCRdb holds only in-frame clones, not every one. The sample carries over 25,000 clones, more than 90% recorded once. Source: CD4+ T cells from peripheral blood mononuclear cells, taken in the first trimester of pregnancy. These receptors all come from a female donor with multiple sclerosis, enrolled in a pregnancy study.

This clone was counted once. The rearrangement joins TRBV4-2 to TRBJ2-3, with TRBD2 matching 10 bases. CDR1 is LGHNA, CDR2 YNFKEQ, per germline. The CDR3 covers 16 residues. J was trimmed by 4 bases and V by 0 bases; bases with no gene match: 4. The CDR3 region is CASSQELAGSSDTQYF. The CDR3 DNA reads TGTGCCAGCAGCCAAGAACTAGCGGGGTCCTCAGATACGCAGTATTTT.

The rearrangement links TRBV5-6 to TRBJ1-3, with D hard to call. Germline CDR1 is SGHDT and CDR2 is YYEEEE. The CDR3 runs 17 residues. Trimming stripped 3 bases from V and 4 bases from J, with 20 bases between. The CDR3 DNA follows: TGTGCCAGCAGCTGGCGTATCGGACTACCTTTAGGAAACACCATATATTTT. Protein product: CASSWRIGLPLGNTIYF.

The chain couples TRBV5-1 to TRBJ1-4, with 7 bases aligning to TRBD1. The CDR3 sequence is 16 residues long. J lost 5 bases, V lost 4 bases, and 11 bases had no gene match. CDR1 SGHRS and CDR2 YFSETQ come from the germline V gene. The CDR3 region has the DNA TGCGCCAGCAGCGTATTATGGACAGGACGAAATGAAAAACTGTTTTTT. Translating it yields CASSVLWTGRNEKLFF.

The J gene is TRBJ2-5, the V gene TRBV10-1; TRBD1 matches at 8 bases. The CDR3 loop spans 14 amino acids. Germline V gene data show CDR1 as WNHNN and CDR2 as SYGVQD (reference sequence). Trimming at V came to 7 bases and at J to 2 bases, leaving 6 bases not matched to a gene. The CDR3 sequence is CASTTRTGQETQYF. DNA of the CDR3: TGCGCCAGCACCACCCGGACAGGGCAAGAGACCCAGTACTTC.

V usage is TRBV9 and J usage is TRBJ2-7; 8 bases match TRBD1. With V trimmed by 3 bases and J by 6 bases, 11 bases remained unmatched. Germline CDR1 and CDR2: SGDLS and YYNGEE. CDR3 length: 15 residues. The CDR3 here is CASSATGTGIGEQYF. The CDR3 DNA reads TGTGCCAGCAGCGCGACCGGGACAGGTATTGGCGAGCAGTACTTC.

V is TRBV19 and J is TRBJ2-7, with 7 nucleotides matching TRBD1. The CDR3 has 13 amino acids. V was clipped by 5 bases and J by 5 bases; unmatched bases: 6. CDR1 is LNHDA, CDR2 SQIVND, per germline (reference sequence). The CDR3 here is CASSLTGENEQYF. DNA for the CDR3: TGTGCCAGTAGTCTTACAGGGGAAAACGAGCAGTACTTC. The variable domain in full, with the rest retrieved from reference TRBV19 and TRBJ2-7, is DGGITQSPKYLFRKEGQNVTLSCEQNLNHDAMYWYRQDPGQGLRLIYYSQIVNDFQKGDIAEGYSVSREKKESFPLTVTSAQKNPTAFYLCASSLTGENEQYFGPGTRLTVT.

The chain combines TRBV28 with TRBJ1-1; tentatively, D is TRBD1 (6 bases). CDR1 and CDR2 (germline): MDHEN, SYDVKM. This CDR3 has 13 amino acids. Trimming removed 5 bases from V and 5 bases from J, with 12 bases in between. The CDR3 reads CASSIRGGTEAFF. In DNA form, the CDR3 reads TGTGCCAGCAGTATAAGGGGGGGGACTGAAGCTTTCTTT.

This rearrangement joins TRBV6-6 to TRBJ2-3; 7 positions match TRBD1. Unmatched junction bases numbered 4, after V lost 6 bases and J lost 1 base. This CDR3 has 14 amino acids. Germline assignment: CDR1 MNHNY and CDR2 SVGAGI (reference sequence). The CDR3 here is CASSRQGRTDTQYF. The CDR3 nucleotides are TGTGCCAGCAGCCGACAGGGACGCACAGATACGCAGTATTTT.

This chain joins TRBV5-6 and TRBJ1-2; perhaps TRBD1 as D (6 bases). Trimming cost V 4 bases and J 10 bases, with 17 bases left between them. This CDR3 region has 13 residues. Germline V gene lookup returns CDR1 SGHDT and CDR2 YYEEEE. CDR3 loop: CASSPRTAFSYTF. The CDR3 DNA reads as TGTGCCAGCAGCCCACGGACAGCCTTTTCCTACACCTTC.

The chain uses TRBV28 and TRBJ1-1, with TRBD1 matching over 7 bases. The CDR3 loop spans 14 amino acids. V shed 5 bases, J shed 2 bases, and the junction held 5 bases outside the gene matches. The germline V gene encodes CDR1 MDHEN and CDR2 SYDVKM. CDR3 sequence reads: CASSPHRGNTEAFF. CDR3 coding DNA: TGTGCCAGCAGTCCTCACAGGGGCAACACTGAAGCTTTCTTT.

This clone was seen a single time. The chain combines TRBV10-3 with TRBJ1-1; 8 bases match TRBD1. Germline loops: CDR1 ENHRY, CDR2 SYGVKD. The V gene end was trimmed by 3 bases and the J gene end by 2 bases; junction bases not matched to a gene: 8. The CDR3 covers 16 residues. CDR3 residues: CAISDWTGPSNTEAFF. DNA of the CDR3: TGTGCCATCAGTGACTGGACAGGGCCCTCTAACACTGAAGCTTTCTTT.

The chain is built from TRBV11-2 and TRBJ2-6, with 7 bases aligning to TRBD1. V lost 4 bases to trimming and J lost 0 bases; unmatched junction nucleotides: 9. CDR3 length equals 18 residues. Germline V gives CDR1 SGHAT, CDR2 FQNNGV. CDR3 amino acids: CASSSHRGESSGANVLTF. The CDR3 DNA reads TGTGCCAGCAGCTCCCACAGGGGCGAAAGCTCTGGGGCCAACGTCCTGACTTTC. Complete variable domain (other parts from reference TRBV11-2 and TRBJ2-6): EAGVAQSPRYKIIEKRQSVAFWCNPISGHATLYWYQQILGQGPKLLIQFQNNGVVDDSQLPKDRFSAERLKGVDSTLKIQPAKLEDSAVYLCASSSHRGESSGANVLTFGAGSRLTVL.

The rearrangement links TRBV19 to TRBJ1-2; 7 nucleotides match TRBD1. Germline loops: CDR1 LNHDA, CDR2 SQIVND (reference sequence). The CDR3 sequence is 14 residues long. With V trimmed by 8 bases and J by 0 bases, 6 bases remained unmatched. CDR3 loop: CASCLGQTNYGYTF. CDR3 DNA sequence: TGTGCCAGTTGCTTGGGACAGACTAACTATGGCTACACCTTC.

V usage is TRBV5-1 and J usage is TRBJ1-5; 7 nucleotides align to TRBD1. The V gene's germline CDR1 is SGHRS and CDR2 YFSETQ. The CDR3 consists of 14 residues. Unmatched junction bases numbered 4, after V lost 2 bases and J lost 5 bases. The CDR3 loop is CASSLAQGDQPQHF. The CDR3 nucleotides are TGCGCCAGCAGCTTAGCGCAGGGGGATCAGCCCCAGCATTTT.

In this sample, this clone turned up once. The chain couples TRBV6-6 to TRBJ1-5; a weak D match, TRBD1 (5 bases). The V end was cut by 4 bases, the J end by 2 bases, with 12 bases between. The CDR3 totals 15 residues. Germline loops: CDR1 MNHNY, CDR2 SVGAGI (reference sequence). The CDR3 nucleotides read TGTGCCAGCAGTTCCCGGGGGTTCGGCAATCAGCCCCAGCATTTT. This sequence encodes CASSSRGFGNQPQHF.

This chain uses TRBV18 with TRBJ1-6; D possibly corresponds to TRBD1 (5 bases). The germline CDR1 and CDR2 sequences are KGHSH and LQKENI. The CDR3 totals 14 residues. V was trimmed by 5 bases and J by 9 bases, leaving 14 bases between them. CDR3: CASSAGGAFSPLHF. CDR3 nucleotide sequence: TGTGCCAGCTCAGCCGGAGGGGCCTTTTCACCCCTCCACTTT.

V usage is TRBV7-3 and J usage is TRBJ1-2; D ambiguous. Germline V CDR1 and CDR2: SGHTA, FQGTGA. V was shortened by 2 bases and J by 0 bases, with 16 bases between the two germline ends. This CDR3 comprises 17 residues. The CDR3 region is CASSLLGSIKANYGYTF. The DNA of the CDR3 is TGTGCCAGCAGCTTATTGGGGAGTATAAAAGCTAACTATGGCTACACCTTC.

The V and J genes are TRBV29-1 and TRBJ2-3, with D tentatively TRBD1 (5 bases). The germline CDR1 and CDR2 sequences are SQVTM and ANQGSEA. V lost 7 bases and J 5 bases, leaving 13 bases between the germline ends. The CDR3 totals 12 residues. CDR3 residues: CSAAGFGDTQYF. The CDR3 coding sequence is TGCAGCGCCGCAGGGTTCGGAGATACGCAGTATTTT.

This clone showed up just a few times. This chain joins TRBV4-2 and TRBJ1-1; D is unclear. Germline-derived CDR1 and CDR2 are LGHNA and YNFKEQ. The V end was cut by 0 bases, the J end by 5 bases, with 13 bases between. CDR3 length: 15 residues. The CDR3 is CASSQDLSQRTEAFF. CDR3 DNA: TGTGCCAGCAGCCAAGATCTCTCGCAGAGGACTGAAGCTTTCTTT.

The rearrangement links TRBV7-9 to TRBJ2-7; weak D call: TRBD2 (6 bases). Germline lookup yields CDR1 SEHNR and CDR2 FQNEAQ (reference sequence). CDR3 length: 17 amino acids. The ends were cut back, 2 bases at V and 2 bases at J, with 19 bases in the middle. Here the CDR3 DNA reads TGTGCCAGCAGCTTACGGTTCGACTGGGAGGATCCCTACGAGCAGTACTTC. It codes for CASSLRFDWEDPYEQYF.

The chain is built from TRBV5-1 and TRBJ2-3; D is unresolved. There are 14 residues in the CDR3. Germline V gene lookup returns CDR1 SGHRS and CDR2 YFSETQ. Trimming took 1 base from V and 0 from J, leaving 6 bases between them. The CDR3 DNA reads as TGCGCCAGCAGCTTGACGGGTAGCACAGATACGCAGTATTTT. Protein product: CASSLTGSTDTQYF.

The CDR3 nucleotides read TGCAGTGCTTACAGCCGAGAGACCCAGTACTTC. Protein: CSAYSRETQYF. V usage is TRBV20-1 and J usage is TRBJ2-5; no clear D. CDR3 length: 11 residues. Germline V gives CDR1 DFQATT, CDR2 SNEGSKA (reference sequence). V was shortened by 5 bases and J by 4 bases, with 8 bases between the two germline ends.

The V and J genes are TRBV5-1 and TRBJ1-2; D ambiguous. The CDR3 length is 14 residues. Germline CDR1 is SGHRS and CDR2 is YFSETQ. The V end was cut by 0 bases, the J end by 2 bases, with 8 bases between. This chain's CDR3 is CASSLGGENYGYTF. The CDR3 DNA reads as TGCGCCAGCAGCTTGGGCGGCGAAAACTATGGCTACACCTTC. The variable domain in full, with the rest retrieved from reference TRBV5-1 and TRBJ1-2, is KAGVTQTPRYLIKTRGQQVTLSCSPISGHRSVSWYQQTPGQGLQFLFEYFSETQRNKGNFPGRFSGRQFSNSRSEMNVSTLELGDSALYLCASSLGGENYGYTFGSGTRLTVV.

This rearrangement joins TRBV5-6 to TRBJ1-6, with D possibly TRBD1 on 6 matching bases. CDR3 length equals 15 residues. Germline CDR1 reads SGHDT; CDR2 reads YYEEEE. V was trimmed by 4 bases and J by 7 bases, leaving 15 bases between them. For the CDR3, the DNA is TGTGCCAGCAGCCGTCCGCAGGGGTGGAATTCACCCCTCCACTTT. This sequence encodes CASSRPQGWNSPLHF.

The CDR3 protein is CASSTGNTEAFF. CDR3 bases: TGTGCCAGCAGCACGGGGAACACTGAAGCTTTCTTT. This sequence joins TRBV11-3 and TRBJ1-1; D remains unclear. Germline V CDR1 and CDR2: SGHNT, YENEEA. V lost 5 bases to trimming and J lost 1 base, with 5 bases between them. The CDR3 runs 12 residues.

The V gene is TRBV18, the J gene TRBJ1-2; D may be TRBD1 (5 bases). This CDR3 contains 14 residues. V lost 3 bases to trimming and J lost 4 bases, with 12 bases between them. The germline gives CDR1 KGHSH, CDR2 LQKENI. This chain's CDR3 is CASSPSRQGYGYTF. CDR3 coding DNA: TGTGCCAGCTCACCGTCACGGCAGGGCTATGGCTACACCTTC.

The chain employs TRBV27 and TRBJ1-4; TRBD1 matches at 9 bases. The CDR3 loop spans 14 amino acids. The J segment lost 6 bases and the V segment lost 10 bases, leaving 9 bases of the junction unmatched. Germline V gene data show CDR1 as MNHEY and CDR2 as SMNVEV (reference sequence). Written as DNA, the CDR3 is TGTGCCACCGCCGGGACAGGGACGGATGAAAAACTGTTTTTT. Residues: CATAGTGTDEKLFF.